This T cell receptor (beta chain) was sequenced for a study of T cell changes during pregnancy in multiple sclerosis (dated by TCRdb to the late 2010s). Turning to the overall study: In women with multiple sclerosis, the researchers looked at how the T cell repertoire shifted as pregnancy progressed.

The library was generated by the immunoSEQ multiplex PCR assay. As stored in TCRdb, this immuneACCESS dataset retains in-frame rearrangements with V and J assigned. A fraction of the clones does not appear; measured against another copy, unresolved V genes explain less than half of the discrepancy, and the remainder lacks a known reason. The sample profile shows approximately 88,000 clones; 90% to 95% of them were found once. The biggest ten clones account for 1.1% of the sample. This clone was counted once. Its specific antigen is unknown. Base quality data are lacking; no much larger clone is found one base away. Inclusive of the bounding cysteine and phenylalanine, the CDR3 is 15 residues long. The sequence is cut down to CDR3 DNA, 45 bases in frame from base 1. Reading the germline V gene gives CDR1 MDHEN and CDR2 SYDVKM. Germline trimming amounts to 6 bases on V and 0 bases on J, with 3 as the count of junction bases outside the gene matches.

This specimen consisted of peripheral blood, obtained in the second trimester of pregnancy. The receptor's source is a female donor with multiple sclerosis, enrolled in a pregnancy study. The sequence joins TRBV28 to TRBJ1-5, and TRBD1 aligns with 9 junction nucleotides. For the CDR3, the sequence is CASRTGGGSNQPQHF. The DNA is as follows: TGTGCCAGCAGAACAGGGGGCGGTAGCAATCAGCCCCAGCATTTT.